One sample yielded the 12 T cell receptor beta chains listed below, sequenced in a study of blood T cell repertoires in COVID-19. The method was immunoSEQ multiplex PCR; TCRdb's version includes in-frame clones alone and lacks a portion of them. The table records 310,000 or so clones, 80% to 95% of them present only once. The sequenced sample consisted of peripheral blood. These receptors all come from a woman in her twenties or thirties with COVID-19, enrolled during active disease.

V usage is TRBV14 and J usage is TRBJ2-1; 12 nucleotides agree with TRBD2. The CDR3 is made up of 15 amino acids. CDR1 is SGHDN, CDR2 FVKESK, per germline. With V trimmed by 4 bases and J by 8 bases, 6 bases remained unmatched. In nucleotides, the CDR3 is TGTGCCAGCAGCCTAAGGACTAGCGGGAACGATGAGCAGTTCTTC. Residues: CASSLRTSGNDEQFF.

The chain combines TRBV7-9 with TRBJ1-1; 11 positions agree with TRBD1. V shed 8 bases, J shed 1 base, and the junction held 6 bases outside the gene matches. Per germline, CDR1 SEHNR and CDR2 FQNEAQ (reference sequence). CDR3 length: 15 amino acids. This CDR3 reads CASGRTGGWNTEAFF. As DNA, the CDR3 is TGTGCCAGCGGTAGGACAGGGGGCTGGAACACTGAAGCTTTCTTT.

The J gene is TRBJ1-1, the V gene TRBV27, with D possibly TRBD1 on 6 matching bases. With 3 bases removed from V and 2 bases from J, the gap between germline ends came to 10 bases. CDR3 length: 14 residues. From germline, CDR1 is MNHEY and CDR2 SMNVEV (reference sequence). This chain's CDR3 is CASSFRGLNTEAFF. DNA of the CDR3: TGTGCCAGCAGTTTCAGGGGTTTAAACACTGAAGCTTTCTTT.

This chain links TRBV5-6 with TRBJ1-6, with 8 bases matching TRBD1. Unmatched junction bases numbered 3, after V lost 4 bases and J lost 6 bases. This CDR3 is built from 14 residues. Germline lookup yields CDR1 SGHDT and CDR2 YYEEEE. CDR3 DNA sequence: TGTGCCAGCAGCCCAGGGGGCTCTAATTCACCCCTCCACTTT. It yields the protein CASSPGGSNSPLHF.

CDR3 nucleotides: TGTGCCAGCAGTCCCGGGACAGTACATCAGCCCCAGCATTTT. Protein: CASSPGTVHQPQHF. This chain connects TRBV6-2 or TRBV6-3 to TRBJ1-5; 7 nucleotides match TRBD1. With 5 bases clipped from V and 5 bases from J, the junction kept 6 bases outside the gene matches. The germline CDR1 and CDR2 sequences are MNHEY and SVGEGT. The length of the CDR3 is 14 residues.

This sequence joins TRBV30 and TRBJ2-1; 7 bases line up with TRBD2. The CDR3 is 14 amino acids. V shed 4 bases and J 6 bases; nucleotides not matched to a gene: 9. Germline V gives CDR1 GTSNPN, CDR2 SVGIG (reference sequence). The CDR3 sequence is CAWMDGGGPNEQFF. The CDR3 DNA reads as TGTGCCTGGATGGACGGGGGAGGGCCCAATGAGCAGTTCTTC.

The gene calls are TRBV30 and TRBJ2-1; TRBD2 matches 10 bases. The trim removed 3 bases at V and 6 bases at J, leaving 5 bases unmatched. Germline V gene data show CDR1 as GTSNPN and CDR2 as SVGIG (reference sequence). The CDR3 sequence is 14 residues long. DNA for the CDR3: TGTGCCTGGAGCCGGACTAGCGGCCTCAATGAGCAGTTCTTC. This encodes CAWSRTSGLNEQFF.

The genes are TRBV7-6 and TRBJ2-7; a possible D gene is TRBD1 (5 bases). The CDR3 consists of 15 residues. Germline V gene sequence: CDR1 SGHVS, CDR2 FNYEAQ. Trimming stripped 5 bases from V and 3 bases from J, with 17 bases between. The CDR3 is CASSPNIDSIYEQYF. The CDR3 region has the DNA TGTGCCAGCAGCCCAAACATCGACAGCATCTACGAGCAGTACTTC.

The rearrangement uses TRBV28 and TRBJ1-1, with D maybe TRBD1 (5 bases). The V end was cut by 2 bases, the J end by 4 bases, with 14 bases between. CDR3 length equals 15 residues. From germline, CDR1 is MDHEN and CDR2 SYDVKM. The CDR3 loop is CASSLSVQGATEAFF. The CDR3 coding sequence is TGTGCCAGCAGTTTAAGCGTCCAGGGCGCCACTGAAGCTTTCTTT. The full variable domain, in which reference TRBV28 and TRBJ1-1 provide the parts outside the CDR3, is DVKVTQSSRYLVKRTGEKVFLECVQDMDHENMFWYRQDPGLGLRLIYFSYDVKMKEKGDIPEGYSVSREKKERFSLILESASTNQTSMYLCASSLSVQGATEAFFGQGTRLTVV.

This clone was seen a handful of times. This chain links TRBV9 with TRBJ2-2; 7 bases match TRBD1. The ends lost 4 bases at V and 6 bases at J; junction bases unmatched: 9. The CDR3 runs 15 residues. Germline CDR1 is SGDLS and CDR2 is YYNGEE. CDR3 bases: TGTGCCAGCAGCTCCCGGACAGGTGCGCCCGGGGAGCTGTTTTTT. Residues: CASSSRTGAPGELFF.

This clone was seen just once. The chain uses TRBV30 and TRBJ1-2, with no clear D. CDR1 GTSNPN and CDR2 SVGIG come from the germline V gene (reference sequence). The CDR3 consists of 12 residues. V lost 7 bases, J lost 2 bases, and 11 bases lay in between. CDR3 amino acids: CASKRENYGYTF. The CDR3 DNA sequence: TGTGCCTCCAAGAGAGAAAACTATGGCTACACCTTC.

The rearrangement links TRBV2 to TRBJ1-1; the match to TRBD1 covers 10 bases. The CDR3 is made up of 16 amino acids. Germline CDR1 SNHLY, CDR2 FYNNEI. The ends lost 7 bases at V and 1 base at J; junction bases unmatched: 9. The CDR3 nucleotides are TGTGCCAGCACCATCGACAGGGGGCGCGGGAACACTGAAGCTTTCTTT. Encoded protein: CASTIDRGRGNTEAFF. The variable domain in full, completed from reference TRBV2 and TRBJ1-1, reads EPEVTQTPSHQVTQMGQEVILRCVPISNHLYFYWYRQILGQKVEFLVSFYNNEISEKSEIFDDQFSVERPDGSNFTLKIRSTKLEDSAMYFCASTIDRGRGNTEAFFGQGTRLTVV.